This entry features one TCR beta chain sequence. One entry per CDR3 protein, called by TCRdb with MiXCR from the RT-PCR reads. This sample has about 700,000 distinct CDR3 sequences; approximately 15% occur once, and the top ten carry 3.6%. This CDR3 contains 15 residues. The V and J ends lost 1 base and 0 bases respectively, with 9 bases between them. CDR1 and CDR2 (germline): LGHDT, YNNKEL (reference sequence). V usage is TRBV3-1 and J usage is TRBJ2-5; D gene unclear. This clonotype was obtained from a female donor in good health, serving as a healthy control. Sequencing used memory CD4+ T cells from blood. The CDR3 region is CASSQGTTYQETQYF. CDR3 DNA sequence: TGTGCCAGCAGCCAAGGTACTACCTACCAAGAGACCCAGTACTTC.